A single T cell receptor beta chain is shown here with its context. This clone has only a few counts. The specificity of this receptor is unknown. No per-base quality is available; no much larger clone lies one base away. The record originates from a study of blood T cell repertoires in COVID-19 (dated by TCRdb to the early 2020s). Regarding the research as a whole: The collaborator samples originated in the United States, Italy and Spain and spanned the acute and convalescent phases of COVID-19. The prospective study material was composed of cDNA or gDNA derived from T cells, B-cell-depleted T cells, or PBMCs. The dataset comprised deeply sampled blood TCRbeta repertoires from subjects exposed to, actively infected with, or recovered from COVID-19. The repertoires were released in a freely available public database intended as a resource for research on the immune response to SARS-CoV-2. The samples were drawn from the first 160 participants of the ongoing ImmuneRACE study and from 1,254 subjects provided by 6 global collaborators. Sample metadata almost always included a de-identified subject ID, COVID-19 status, age in years and sex. Where available, HLA class I and class II types were taken from metadata supplied by the sample provider and were not determined by assay-based typing.

Study-wide conclusions, independent of this receptor: The quantity of clinical and demographic metadata differed by source and by participant and was supplied without curation.

TCRbeta CDR3 regions were amplified from genomic DNA using the immunoSEQ Assay, a bias-controlled multiplex PCR. The authors' pipeline ran thus. Nucleated cell counts per sample were estimated from amplification of reference gene primers within the assay. To quantify the absolute abundance of each unique TCRbeta CDR3 rearrangement, sequence reads were collapsed and filtered. For each sample, productive Simpson clonality was calculated as the square root of Simpson's diversity index over productive rearrangements. TCRdb obtained this table from immuneACCESS and retained in-frame rearrangements with V and J assigned. These tables miss some clones; where compared with another copy, unresolved V genes account for less than half of the shortfall, and the remainder is unexplained. V and J calls and clone size follow that table, whereas D and trimming were derived from the DNA. Present in this sample are tens of thousands of clones, roughly 93% of which were seen just once. The leading ten clones occupy 1.6% of the sample.

Each collaborating institution followed its own protocols to collect whole blood in K2EDTA tubes. For TCRbeta analysis, collaborator samples were shipped as frozen whole blood, as isolated PBMCs, or as DNA extracted from either sample type. The TCR was taken from a human donor in a cohort sampled during active COVID-19. The specimen was peripheral blood.

The DNA sequence is as follows: TGTGCCAGCAGGTACGGCCGGGATCAGCCCCAGCATTTT. Translated, this gives CASRYGRDQPQHF. The chain is encoded by TRBV2 joined to TRBJ1-5; confidence is insufficient to name the D gene. The CDR3 has 13 amino acids, counting the end cysteine and phenylalanine. Just CDR3 DNA is preserved here, 39 bases in frame from base 1. The germline V gene encodes CDR1 SNHLY and CDR2 FYNNEI. Between the V and J ends, shortened by 6 bases and 5 bases respectively, the junction contains 11 bases.